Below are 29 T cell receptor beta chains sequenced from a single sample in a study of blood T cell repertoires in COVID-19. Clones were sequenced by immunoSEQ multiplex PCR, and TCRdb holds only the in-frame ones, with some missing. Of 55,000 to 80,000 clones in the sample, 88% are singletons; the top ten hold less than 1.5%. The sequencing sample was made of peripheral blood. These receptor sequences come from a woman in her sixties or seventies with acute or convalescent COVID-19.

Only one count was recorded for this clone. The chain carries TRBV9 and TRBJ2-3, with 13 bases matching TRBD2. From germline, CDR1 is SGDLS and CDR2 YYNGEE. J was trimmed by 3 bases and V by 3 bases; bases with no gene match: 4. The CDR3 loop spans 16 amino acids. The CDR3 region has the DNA TGTGCCAGCAGCGACAAGACTAGCGGGGGGACAGATACGCAGTATTTT. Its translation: CASSDKTSGGTDTQYF.

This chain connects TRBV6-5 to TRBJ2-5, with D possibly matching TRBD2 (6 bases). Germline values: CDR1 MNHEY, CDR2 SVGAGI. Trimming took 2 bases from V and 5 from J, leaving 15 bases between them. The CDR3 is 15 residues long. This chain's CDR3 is CASSYVDGGRETQYF. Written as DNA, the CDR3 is TGTGCCAGCAGTTACGTCGACGGAGGGCGGGAGACCCAGTACTTC.

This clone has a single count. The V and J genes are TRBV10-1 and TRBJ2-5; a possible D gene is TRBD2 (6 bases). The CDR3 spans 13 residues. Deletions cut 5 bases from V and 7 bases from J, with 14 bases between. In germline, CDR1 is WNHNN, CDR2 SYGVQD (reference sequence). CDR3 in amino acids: CASSTGVRGTQYF. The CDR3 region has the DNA TGCGCCAGCAGTACCGGGGTGCGGGGGACCCAGTACTTC.

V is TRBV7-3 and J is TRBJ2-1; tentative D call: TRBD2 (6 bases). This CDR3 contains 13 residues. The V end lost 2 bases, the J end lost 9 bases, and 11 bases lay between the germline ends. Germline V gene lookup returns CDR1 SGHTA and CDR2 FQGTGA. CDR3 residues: CASSLSTRSEQFF. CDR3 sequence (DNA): TGTGCCAGCAGCTTATCGACTAGGAGTGAGCAGTTCTTC.

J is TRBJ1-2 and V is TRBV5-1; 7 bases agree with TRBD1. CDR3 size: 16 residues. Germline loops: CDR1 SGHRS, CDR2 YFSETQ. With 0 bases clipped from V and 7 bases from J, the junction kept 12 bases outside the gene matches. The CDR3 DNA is TGCGCCAGCAGCTTGGATTCAGGACAGGCTGGCTCTGGCTACACCTTC. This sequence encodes CASSLDSGQAGSGYTF. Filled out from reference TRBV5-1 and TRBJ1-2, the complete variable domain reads KAGVTQTPRYLIKTRGQQVTLSCSPISGHRSVSWYQQTPGQGLQFLFEYFSETQRNKGNFPGRFSGRQFSNSRSEMNVSTLELGDSALYLCASSLDSGQAGSGYTFGSGTRLTVV.

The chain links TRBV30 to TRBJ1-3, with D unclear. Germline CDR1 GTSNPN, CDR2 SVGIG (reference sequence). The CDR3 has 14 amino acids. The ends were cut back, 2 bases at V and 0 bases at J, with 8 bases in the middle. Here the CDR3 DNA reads TGTGCCTGGAGTCCCGGAGGCTCTGGAAACACCATATATTTT. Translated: CAWSPGGSGNTIYF.

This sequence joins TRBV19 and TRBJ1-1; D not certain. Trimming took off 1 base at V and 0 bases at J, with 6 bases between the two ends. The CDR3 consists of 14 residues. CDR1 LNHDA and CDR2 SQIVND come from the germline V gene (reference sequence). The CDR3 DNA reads TGTGCCAGTAGTATAGGGCCTCTGAACACTGAAGCTTTCTTT. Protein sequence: CASSIGPLNTEAFF.

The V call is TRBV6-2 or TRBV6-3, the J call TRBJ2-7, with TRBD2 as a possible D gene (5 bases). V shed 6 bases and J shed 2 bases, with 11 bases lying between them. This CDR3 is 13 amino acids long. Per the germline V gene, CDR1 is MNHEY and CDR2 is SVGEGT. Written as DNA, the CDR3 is TGTGCCAGCAGCAAGGACGGGACCTACGAGCAGTACGTC. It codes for CASSKDGTYEQYV.

CDR3 amino acids: CASSIVRDRDPHSTYEQYV. CDR3 coding DNA: TGTGCCAGTAGTATAGTAAGGGACAGGGATCCTCACAGCACCTACGAGCAGTACGTC. The gene calls are TRBV19 and TRBJ2-7; 9 bases fit TRBD1. V lost 1 base, J lost 2 bases, and 15 bases stayed unmatched. This CDR3 contains 19 residues. Germline CDR1 and CDR2: LNHDA and SQIVND (reference sequence).

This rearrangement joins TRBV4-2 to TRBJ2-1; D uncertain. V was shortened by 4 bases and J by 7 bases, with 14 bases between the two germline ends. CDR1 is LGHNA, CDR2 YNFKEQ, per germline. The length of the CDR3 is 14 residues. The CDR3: CASSPTERRNEQFF. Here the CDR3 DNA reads TGTGCCAGCAGCCCGACCGAGCGACGTAATGAGCAGTTCTTC.

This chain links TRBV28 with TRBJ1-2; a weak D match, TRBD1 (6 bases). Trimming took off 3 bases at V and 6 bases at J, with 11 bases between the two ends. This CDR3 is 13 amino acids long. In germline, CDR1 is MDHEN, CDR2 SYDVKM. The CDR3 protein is CASSFLEGDGYTF. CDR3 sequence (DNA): TGTGCCAGCAGTTTTCTTGAGGGGGATGGCTACACCTTC.

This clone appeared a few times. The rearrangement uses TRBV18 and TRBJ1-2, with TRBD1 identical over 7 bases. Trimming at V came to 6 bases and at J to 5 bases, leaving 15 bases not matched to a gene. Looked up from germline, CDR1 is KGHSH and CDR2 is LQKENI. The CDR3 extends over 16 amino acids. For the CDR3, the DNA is TGTGCCAGCTCCACCTACAGGGGTCGGGAGATATATGGCTACACCTTC. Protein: CASSTYRGREIYGYTF.

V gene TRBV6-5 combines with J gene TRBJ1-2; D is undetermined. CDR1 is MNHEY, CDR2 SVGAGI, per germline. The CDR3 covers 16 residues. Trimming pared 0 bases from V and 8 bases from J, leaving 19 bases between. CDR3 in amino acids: CASSYSSRPGRGGYTF. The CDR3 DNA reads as TGTGCCAGCAGTTACTCGTCCCGTCCAGGCCGTGGGGGCTACACCTTC.

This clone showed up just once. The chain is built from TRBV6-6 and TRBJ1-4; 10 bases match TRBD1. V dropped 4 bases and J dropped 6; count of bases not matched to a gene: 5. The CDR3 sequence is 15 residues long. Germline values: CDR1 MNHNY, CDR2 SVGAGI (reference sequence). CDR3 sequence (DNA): TGTGCCAGCAGTTCTGGGGGGACAGGGGATGAAAAACTGTTTTTT. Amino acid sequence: CASSSGGTGDEKLFF.

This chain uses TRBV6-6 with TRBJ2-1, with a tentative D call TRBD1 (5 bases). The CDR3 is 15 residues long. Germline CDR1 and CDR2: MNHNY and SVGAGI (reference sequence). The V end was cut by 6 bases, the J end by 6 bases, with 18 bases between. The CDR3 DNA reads TGTGCCAGCAGGCCTGGGGCAACCCTCCGCAATGAGCAGTTCTTC. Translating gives CASRPGATLRNEQFF.

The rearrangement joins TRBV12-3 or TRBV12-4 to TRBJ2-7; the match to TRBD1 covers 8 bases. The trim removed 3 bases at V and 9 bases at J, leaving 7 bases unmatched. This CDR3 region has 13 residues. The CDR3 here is CASSFGQGAAQYV. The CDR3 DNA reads TGTGCCAGCAGTTTTGGGCAGGGGGCTGCGCAGTACGTC.

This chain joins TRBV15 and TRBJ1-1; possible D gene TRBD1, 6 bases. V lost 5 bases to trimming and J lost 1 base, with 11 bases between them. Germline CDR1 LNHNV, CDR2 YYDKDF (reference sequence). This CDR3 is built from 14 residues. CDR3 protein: CATSRDIENTEAFF. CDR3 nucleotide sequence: TGTGCCACCAGCCGGGACATTGAGAACACTGAAGCTTTCTTT. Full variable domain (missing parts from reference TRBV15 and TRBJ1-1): DAMVIQNPRYQVTQFGKPVTLSCSQTLNHNVMYWYQQKSSQAPKLLFHYYDKDFNNEADTPDNFQSRRPNTSFCFLDIRSPGLGDTAMYLCATSRDIENTEAFFGQGTRLTVV.

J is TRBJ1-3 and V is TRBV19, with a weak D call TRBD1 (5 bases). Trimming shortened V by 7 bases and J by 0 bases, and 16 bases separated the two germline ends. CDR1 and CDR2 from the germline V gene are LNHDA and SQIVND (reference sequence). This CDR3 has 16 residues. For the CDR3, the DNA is TGTGCCAGTAACGATCCCTTAACAGGCTCTGGAAACACCATATATTTT. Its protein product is CASNDPLTGSGNTIYF.

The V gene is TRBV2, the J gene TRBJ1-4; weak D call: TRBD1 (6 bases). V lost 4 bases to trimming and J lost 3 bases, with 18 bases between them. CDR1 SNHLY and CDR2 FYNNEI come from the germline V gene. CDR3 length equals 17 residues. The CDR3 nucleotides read TGTGCCAGCAGTGGAGGAACAGGGATGATCCCTAATGAAAAACTGTTTTTT. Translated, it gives CASSGGTGMIPNEKLFF.

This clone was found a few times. The CDR3 sequence: CASSLGVRSQPQHF. CDR3 coding DNA: TGTGCCAGCAGCTTGGGAGTCCGAAGTCAGCCCCAGCATTTT. The genes are TRBV7-2 and TRBJ1-5; D unclear. Trimming removed 3 bases at V and 6 bases at J, with 12 bases between. This CDR3 has 14 residues. The germline V gene encodes CDR1 SGHTA and CDR2 FQGNSA.

CDR3 DNA sequence: TGTGCCAGTAGCTCCGGGACAGGGGAAGGTGGAGGCTACACCTTC. Translating gives CASSSGTGEGGGYTF. The rearrangement links TRBV19 to TRBJ1-2; TRBD1 matches 10 bases. Germline loops: CDR1 LNHDA, CDR2 SQIVND (reference sequence). J gave up 8 bases and V 6 bases, and 12 bases lay outside the gene matches. The CDR3 is made up of 15 amino acids.

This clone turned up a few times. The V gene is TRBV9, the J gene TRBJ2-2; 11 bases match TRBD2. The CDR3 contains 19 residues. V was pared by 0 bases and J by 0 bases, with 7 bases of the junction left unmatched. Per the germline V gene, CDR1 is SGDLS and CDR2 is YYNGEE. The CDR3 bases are TGTGCCAGCAGCGTAGTGGGGACTAGCGGATTCCCGAACACCGGGGAGCTGTTTTTT. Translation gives CASSVVGTSGFPNTGELFF.

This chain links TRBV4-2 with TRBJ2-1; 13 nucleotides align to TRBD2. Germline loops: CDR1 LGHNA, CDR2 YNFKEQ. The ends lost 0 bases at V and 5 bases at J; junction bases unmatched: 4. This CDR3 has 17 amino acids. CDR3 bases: TGTGCCAGCAGCCAAGAAGGGACTAGCGGGGCCGACAATGAGCAGTTCTTC. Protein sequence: CASSQEGTSGADNEQFF.

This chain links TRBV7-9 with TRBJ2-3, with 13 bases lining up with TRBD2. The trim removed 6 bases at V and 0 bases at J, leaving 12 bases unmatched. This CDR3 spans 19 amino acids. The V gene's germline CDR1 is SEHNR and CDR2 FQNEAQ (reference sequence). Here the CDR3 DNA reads TGTGCCAGCAGGTCCACTAGCGGGGGGGACTCCTATAGCACAGATACGCAGTATTTT. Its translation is CASRSTSGGDSYSTDTQYF.

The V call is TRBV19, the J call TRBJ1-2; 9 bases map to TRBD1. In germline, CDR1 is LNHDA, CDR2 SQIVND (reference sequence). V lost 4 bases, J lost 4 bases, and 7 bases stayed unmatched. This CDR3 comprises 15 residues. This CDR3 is CASSSPGQGSYGYTF. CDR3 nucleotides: TGTGCCAGTAGTAGTCCGGGACAGGGATCCTATGGCTACACCTTC. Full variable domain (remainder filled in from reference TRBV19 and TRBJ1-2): DGGITQSPKYLFRKEGQNVTLSCEQNLNHDAMYWYRQDPGQGLRLIYYSQIVNDFQKGDIAEGYSVSREKKESFPLTVTSAQKNPTAFYLCASSSPGQGSYGYTFGSGTRLTVV.

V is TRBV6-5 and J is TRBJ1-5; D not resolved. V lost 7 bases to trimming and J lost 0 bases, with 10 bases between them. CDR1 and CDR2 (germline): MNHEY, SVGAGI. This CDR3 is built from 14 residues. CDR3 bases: TGTGCCAGCAATCCACTTCATAGCAATCAGCCCCAGCATTTT. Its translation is CASNPLHSNQPQHF.

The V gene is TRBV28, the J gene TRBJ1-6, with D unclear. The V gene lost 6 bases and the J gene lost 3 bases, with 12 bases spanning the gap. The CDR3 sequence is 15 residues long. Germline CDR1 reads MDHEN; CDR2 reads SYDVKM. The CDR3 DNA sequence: TGTGCCAGCAGCCAAAGACGGGGCTATAATTCACCCCTCCACTTT. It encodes CASSQRRGYNSPLHF.

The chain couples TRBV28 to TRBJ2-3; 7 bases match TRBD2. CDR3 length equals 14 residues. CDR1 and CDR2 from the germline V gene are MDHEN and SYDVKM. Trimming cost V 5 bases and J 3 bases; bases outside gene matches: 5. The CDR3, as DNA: TGTGCCAGCAGTCCCGGGGGGATGACAGATACGCAGTATTTT. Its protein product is CASSPGGMTDTQYF.

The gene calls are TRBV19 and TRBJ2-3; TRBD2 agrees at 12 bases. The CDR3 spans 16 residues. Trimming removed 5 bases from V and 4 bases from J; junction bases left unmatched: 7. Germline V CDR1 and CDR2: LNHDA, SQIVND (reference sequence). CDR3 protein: CASSLTSGGMADTQYF. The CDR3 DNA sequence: TGTGCCAGTAGTTTGACTAGCGGGGGTATGGCAGATACGCAGTATTTT.